This is a list of T cell receptor beta chains from one sample in a study of blood T cell repertoires in COVID-19. Sequenced by immunoSEQ multiplex PCR; TCRdb stores in-frame clones only, minus some. This table holds 170,000 or so clones, over 80% found once. Input material: peripheral blood. These receptors all come from a woman in her sixties with acute or convalescent COVID-19. Both conserved end residues are part of each CDR3. The order of the fields is V gene, D gene, J gene, clone size, CDR3 protein, CDR3 DNA. D genes are given only for firm matches. Only part of the rows carry a size: once, few, many, or a class if the clone is expanded.

>TRBV5-1|TRBD1|TRBJ1-4|.
CASSGTGGPEKLFF
TGCGCCAGCAGCGGGACAGGGGGCCCGGAAAAACTGTTTTTT
>TRBV18|.|TRBJ2-5|.
CASSPRAGETQYF
TGTGCCAGCTCACCGCGCGCGGGAGAGACCCAGTACTTC
>TRBV11-3|TRBD2|TRBJ2-3|.
CASSFHAGGTDTQYF
TGTGCCAGCAGCTTCCATGCGGGAGGCACAGATACGCAGTATTTT
>TRBV10-3|TRBD2|TRBJ2-1|.
CAISEPETSGGNNEQFF
TGTGCCATCAGTGAGCCCGAGACTAGCGGGGGAAACAATGAGCAGTTCTTC
>TRBV7-8|.|TRBJ1-3|.
CASSLGGWIGNTIYF
TGTGCCAGCAGCTTGGGGGGGTGGATTGGAAACACCATATATTTT
>TRBV27|TRBD1|TRBJ1-6|.
CASSFGQGNSPLHF
TGTGCCAGCAGTTTTGGACAGGGGAATTCACCCCTCCACTTT
>TRBV4-3|.|TRBJ2-7|once
CASSQKAGPSYEQYF
TGCGCCAGCAGCCAAAAAGCGGGTCCCTCCTACGAGCAGTACTTC
>TRBV21-1|.|TRBJ2-3|once
CASSKEFRDRGFGADTQYF
TGTGCCAGCAGCAAAGAGTTTCGGGACAGGGGATTTGGCGCAGATACGCAGTATTTT
>TRBV2|.|TRBJ1-3|few
CASSERGSAPGNTIYF
TGTGCCAGCAGTGAAAGAGGCTCGGCCCCTGGAAACACCATATATTTT
>TRBV3-1/TRBV3-2|.|TRBJ1-5|.
CASTTGNNQPQHF
TGTGCCAGCACCACAGGGAACAATCAGCCCCAGCATTTT
>TRBV6-6|TRBD1|TRBJ1-1|once
CASSVPGQGATEAFF
TGTGCCAGCAGCGTTCCGGGACAGGGGGCCACTGAAGCTTTCTTT
>TRBV6-5|TRBD2|TRBJ2-3|once
CASRRLAGTDTQYF
TGTGCCAGCAGGAGACTAGCGGGCACAGATACGCAGTATTTT
>TRBV12-3/TRBV12-4|.|TRBJ2-7|.
CASSDDRAYEQYF
TGTGCCAGCAGTGATGACAGAGCCTACGAGCAGTACTTC
>TRBV12-3/TRBV12-4|.|TRBJ2-7|.
CASSLDSSEQYF
TGTGCCAGCAGTTTAGACAGTTCCGAGCAGTACTTC
>TRBV7-2|TRBD2|TRBJ2-3|.
CASSARLAAYTDTQYF
TGTGCCAGCAGCGCCCGACTAGCGGCTTACACAGATACGCAGTATTTT
>TRBV11-2|TRBD2|TRBJ2-2|.
CASSFPSGGATGELFF
TGTGCCAGCAGCTTCCCTAGCGGGGGGGCCACCGGGGAGCTGTTTTTT
>TRBV5-3|TRBD2|TRBJ2-3|.
CARSSELAGGRGTDTQYF
TGTGCCAGAAGCTCGGAGCTAGCGGGGGGCCGAGGCACAGATACGCAGTATTTT
>TRBV19|.|TRBJ1-1|once
CASSPTRGNTEAFF
TGTGCCAGTAGTCCAACCAGGGGTAACACTGAAGCTTTCTTT
>TRBV4-2|TRBD1|TRBJ2-7|.
CASSRGQGLINEQYF
TGTGCCAGCAGCCGAGGACAGGGCCTAATTAACGAGCAGTACTTC
>TRBV11-1|.|TRBJ2-7|.
CASSLAVQGPYEQYF
TGTGCCAGCAGCTTGGCGGTACAGGGACCCTACGAGCAGTACTTC
>TRBV7-2|TRBD2|TRBJ2-5|.
CASSLASSGGPETQYF
TGTGCCAGCAGCTTAGCGAGTAGCGGGGGCCCAGAGACCCAGTACTTC
>TRBV3-1/TRBV3-2|TRBD2|TRBJ2-1|once
CASSQASGSGGGRIYNEQFF
TGTGCCAGCAGCCAGGCCAGCGGATCTGGCGGGGGAAGGATCTACAATGAGCAGTTCTTC
>TRBV28|.|TRBJ2-7|.
CASANGGAAYEQYF
TGTGCCAGCGCCAACGGGGGAGCCGCCTACGAGCAGTACTTC
>TRBV27|TRBD1|TRBJ2-7|.
CASSLVGQGSNEQYF
TGTGCCAGCAGTTTAGTCGGACAGGGGTCTAACGAGCAGTACTTC
>TRBV12-3/TRBV12-4|.|TRBJ2-1|once
CASSTDSEQFF
TGTGCCAGCAGTACCGACAGTGAGCAGTTCTTC
>TRBV12-3/TRBV12-4|TRBD2|TRBJ2-7|once
CASSGTSGTEQYF
TGTGCCAGCAGCGGGACTAGCGGTACCGAGCAGTACTTC
>TRBV5-4|.|TRBJ1-2|.
CASSAGEGGYTF
TGTGCCAGCAGCGCCGGGGAGGGCGGCTACACCTTC
>TRBV4-1|TRBD1|TRBJ1-1|.
CASSPIGQGPEAFF
TGCGCCAGCAGCCCGATCGGACAGGGCCCTGAAGCTTTCTTT
>TRBV25-1|.|TRBJ1-2|.
CASSGGPFYGYTF
TGTGCCAGCTCCGGGGGTCCTTTCTATGGCTACACCTTC
>TRBV5-4|.|TRBJ2-5|.
CASSLDARGGQETQYF
TGTGCCAGCAGCTTGGACGCGCGAGGGGGCCAAGAGACCCAGTACTTC
>TRBV19|.|TRBJ1-2|.
CASSFNRPDGYTF
TGTGCCAGTAGTTTTAACAGGCCAGATGGCTACACCTTC
>TRBV6-6|TRBD1|TRBJ2-2|.
CASSTPGQGTGELFF
TGTGCCAGCAGTACCCCAGGACAGGGGACCGGGGAGCTGTTTTTT
>TRBV7-9|TRBD1|TRBJ2-4|few
CASTNGQGKNIQYF
TGTGCCAGCACCAACGGACAGGGCAAAAACATTCAGTACTTC
>TRBV19|TRBD1|TRBJ1-1|.
CASSIGDRRNTEAFF
TGTGCCAGTAGTATAGGGGACAGGCGGAACACTGAAGCTTTCTTT
>TRBV3-1/TRBV3-2|TRBD1|TRBJ1-5|.
CASSPDPIRDRGTHSNQPQHF
TGTGCCAGCAGCCCGGATCCCATCCGGGACAGGGGGACCCATAGCAATCAGCCCCAGCATTTT
>TRBV11-2|TRBD2|TRBJ2-3|.
CASSPTSGGFTDTQYF
TGTGCCAGCAGCCCGACTAGCGGGGGATTCACAGATACGCAGTATTTT
>TRBV7-9|TRBD1|TRBJ1-6|.
CASSLNQGVNSPLHF
TGTGCCAGCAGCTTAAACCAGGGGGTAAATTCACCCCTCCACTTT
>TRBV5-4|.|TRBJ2-7|.
CASRRRGSSYEQYF
TGTGCCAGCAGACGGCGGGGTAGCTCCTACGAGCAGTACTTC
>TRBV18|TRBD1|TRBJ1-4|.
CASSSGTGTATNEKLFF
TGTGCCAGCTCATCAGGGACAGGCACTGCAACTAATGAAAAACTGTTTTTT
>TRBV20-1|.|TRBJ1-1|.
CSASPLRGSWAEAFF
TGCAGTGCTAGTCCCCTAAGGGGGAGCTGGGCTGAAGCTTTCTTT
>TRBV6-6|.|TRBJ1-1|.
CASSPGAREHFAFF
TGTGCCAGCAGCCCCGGGGCGCGGGAACACTTTGCTTTCTTT
>TRBV7-3|TRBD1|TRBJ2-3|.
CATSWGGQGMQYF
TGTGCCACCTCTTGGGGGGGACAGGGGATGCAGTATTTT
>TRBV19|TRBD2|TRBJ2-2|.
CASRKSGVNTGELFF
TGTGCCAGTAGAAAAAGCGGGGTTAACACCGGGGAGCTGTTTTTT
>TRBV6-6|.|TRBJ1-2|.
CASSYSAGDYGYTF
TGTGCCAGCAGTTACTCTGCAGGGGACTATGGCTACACCTTC
>TRBV4-1|TRBD1|TRBJ1-3|.
CASSATGGDRNTIYF
TGCGCCAGCAGCGCAACAGGGGGGGATCGAAACACCATATATTTT
>TRBV7-9|.|TRBJ2-1|.
CASDYRNEQFF
TGTGCCAGCGACTACCGGAATGAGCAGTTCTTC
>TRBV28|.|TRBJ2-2|few
CASKAGAPTGELFF
TGTGCCAGCAAGGCGGGTGCTCCAACCGGGGAGCTGTTTTTT
>TRBV6-5|.|TRBJ1-6|.
CASRWDKNSPLHF
TGTGCCAGCAGGTGGGACAAAAATTCACCCCTCCACTTT
>TRBV14|.|TRBJ1-2|.
CASSPGYGYTF
TGTGCCAGCAGCCCCGGGTATGGCTACACCTTC